This T cell receptor beta chain was documented in a study of shared clonotypes between healthy human individuals. Whole-study findings and limits: Blood was the sole source, and tissue repertoires probably differ.

On this clone: What it binds is unknown.

V lost 5 bases to trimming and J lost 7 bases; unmatched junction nucleotides: 4. The germline V gene encodes CDR1 SQVTM and CDR2 ANQGSEA. The CDR3 totals 13 residues. The assay ran at deep level. Genomic DNA (from each subset) was split evenly across several immunoSEQ plates. Ten immunoSEQ deep assay plates were used to sequence the DNA of unsorted PBMCs. Sequenced by immunoSEQ multiplex PCR; TCRdb stores in-frame clones only, minus some. The sample contains a few hundred thousand clones, 70% to 85% of which appear only once. The chain couples TRBV29-1 to TRBJ1-4; 10 nucleotides agree with TRBD1. The TCR sequence derives from a middle-aged woman in good health. Some clones in this sample may be carry-over from other donors' samples. The sequencing input was PBMCs. This CDR3 is CSVNRDRGEKLFF. The CDR3 DNA reads as TGCAGCGTTAACCGGGACAGGGGTGAAAAACTGTTTTTT.